The 28 T cell receptor beta chains below come from one sample, sequenced in a study of blood T cell repertoires in COVID-19. Generated by immunoSEQ multiplex PCR, the TCRdb table keeps only in-frame clones and is missing some. This sample has around 340,000 clones, with 80% to 90% found just once. The sequenced sample was PBMCs or T cells enriched from blood (not recorded which). The receptors come from a woman aged 40 to 50 with acute COVID-19.

The V gene is TRBV5-5, the J gene TRBJ2-4, with 9 bases matching TRBD2. The V segment lost 1 base and the J segment 6 bases; nucleotides outside the gene matches: 11. The CDR3 loop spans 17 amino acids. From germline, CDR1 is SGHKS and CDR2 YYEKEE (reference sequence). The CDR3 bases are TGTGCCAGCAGCTTGTCCGCCGGGACTAGCTTCCGAAACATTCAGTACTTC. Translating gives CASSLSAGTSFRNIQYF.

This sequence joins TRBV9 and TRBJ2-4; the D is unclear. Germline CDR1 reads SGDLS; CDR2 reads YYNGEE. The V end was cut by 0 bases, the J end by 3 bases, with 10 bases between. The CDR3 has 15 residues. The CDR3 DNA reads TGTGCCAGCAGCGTAGCCCCGGGTGGCAAAAACATTCAGTACTTC. Translated, it gives CASSVAPGGKNIQYF.

The chain recombines TRBV19 with TRBJ1-1; unclear D gene. CDR3 size: 15 residues. With 0 bases removed from V and 3 bases from J, the gap between germline ends came to 11 bases. Per germline, CDR1 LNHDA and CDR2 SQIVND (reference sequence). CDR3 DNA: TGTGCCAGTAGTATAGATGCCAGGCCCCACACTGAAGCTTTCTTT. Translating it yields CASSIDARPHTEAFF.

This clone was detected only once. This sequence joins TRBV25-1 and TRBJ2-2, with D perhaps matching TRBD1 (6 bases). V lost 8 bases to trimming and J lost 6 bases, with 19 bases between them. The germline CDR1 and CDR2 sequences are MGHDK and SYGVNS. The CDR3 loop spans 15 amino acids. DNA of the CDR3: TGTGCCAGCGGCCGACAGGTTGAGGGCGCCGGGGAGCTGTTTTTT. This gives the protein CASGRQVEGAGELFF.

The chain employs TRBV2 and TRBJ1-4; D call uncertain. CDR1 is SNHLY and CDR2 is FYNNEI in the germline V gene. V lost 7 bases and J lost 8, with 8 bases in between. The CDR3 is made up of 11 amino acids. The CDR3 loop is CASTLREKLFF. Here the CDR3 DNA reads TGTGCCAGCACGCTGAGGGAAAAACTGTTTTTT.

This clone appeared once. This sequence joins TRBV11-1 and TRBJ1-2; the D is unclear. Germline CDR1 and CDR2: SGHAT and FQDESV (reference sequence). There are 15 residues in the CDR3. The V end was cut by 6 bases, the J end by 0 bases, with 14 bases between. The CDR3 loop reads CASRSSGAPNYGYTF. In DNA form, the CDR3 reads TGTGCCAGCAGGTCCAGCGGAGCGCCTAACTATGGCTACACCTTC.

As for this clone: In the same sample, other DNA sequences code for this CDR3. The chain carries TRBV19 and TRBJ2-1; D is ambiguous. The V gene lost 1 base and the J gene lost 3 bases, with 7 bases spanning the gap. Germline V gives CDR1 LNHDA, CDR2 SQIVND (reference sequence). The CDR3 sequence is 14 residues long. The chain's CDR3 is CASSIGFSYNEQFF. CDR3 nucleotides: TGTGCCAGTAGTATAGGGTTCAGCTACAATGAGCAGTTCTTC.

This clone showed up just a few times. At the DNA level, this CDR3 is encoded by other sequences in the same sample as well. This chain connects TRBV7-9 to TRBJ1-2, with D perhaps TRBD1 (5 bases). Germline CDR1 SEHNR, CDR2 FQNEAQ (reference sequence). The CDR3 totals 12 residues. V lost 1 base, J lost 6 bases, and 6 bases lay in between. The CDR3 nucleotides read TGTGCCAGCAGCTTAGTAGGGGATGGCTACACCTTC. This sequence encodes CASSLVGDGYTF.

V usage is TRBV7-9 and J usage is TRBJ1-4; D is unresolved. This CDR3 region has 15 residues. CDR1 is SEHNR, CDR2 FQNEAQ, per germline (reference sequence). The V and J ends lost 2 bases and 8 bases respectively, with 15 bases between them. The CDR3 DNA reads TGTGCCAGCAGCTTACGGGCAGAAGGGAGAGAAAAACTGTTTTTT. Translated: CASSLRAEGREKLFF.

This rearrangement joins TRBV6-5 to TRBJ2-7; a possible D gene is TRBD1 (6 bases). Germline V lookup: CDR1 MNHEY, CDR2 SVGAGI. Trimming cost V 2 bases and J 4 bases, with 12 bases left between them. There are 14 residues in the CDR3. The CDR3 DNA sequence: TGTGCCAGCAGTTACACTTCGGACAGATACGAGCAGTACTTC. It translates to CASSYTSDRYEQYF.

The chain is built from TRBV11-2 and TRBJ1-1; D is perhaps TRBD1 (6 bases). CDR1 SGHAT and CDR2 FQNNGV come from the germline V gene. The CDR3 consists of 17 residues. The ends were cut back, 5 bases at V and 1 base at J, with 20 bases in the middle. CDR3 DNA: TGTGCCAGCAGCAGGGTCTTTATACACAGGGAGAACACTGAAGCTTTCTTT. Amino acids: CASSRVFIHRENTEAFF.

The chain carries TRBV28 and TRBJ1-2; TRBD1 might be the D (5 bases). The CDR3 covers 14 residues. Trimming removed 2 bases from V and 4 bases from J, with 11 bases in between. Germline V gives CDR1 MDHEN, CDR2 SYDVKM. CDR3 sequence reads: CASSLGRGVYGYTF. CDR3 nucleotide sequence: TGTGCCAGCAGTTTAGGCCGGGGGGTCTATGGCTACACCTTC.

V and J are TRBV29-1 and TRBJ1-5; D remains unclear. The CDR3 consists of 13 residues. CDR1 and CDR2 (germline): SQVTM, ANQGSEA. Deletions cut 5 bases from V and 3 bases from J, with 11 bases between. CDR3 residues: CSVKAQINQPQHF. The CDR3, as DNA: TGCAGCGTTAAGGCACAGATCAATCAGCCCCAGCATTTT.

The chain joins TRBV9 to TRBJ2-1, with 7 bases aligning to TRBD1. There are 16 residues in the CDR3. Germline assignment: CDR1 SGDLS and CDR2 YYNGEE. With V trimmed by 3 bases and J by 5 bases, 11 bases remained unmatched. The CDR3 DNA reads as TGTGCCAGCAGCGGGTTCGGGGACAGAGATCACAATGAGCAGTTCTTC. Residues: CASSGFGDRDHNEQFF.

This clone was observed a few times. V usage is TRBV2 and J usage is TRBJ2-7; 7 bases align to TRBD1. The CDR3 loop spans 18 amino acids. The V and J ends lost 6 bases and 4 bases, in that order; junction bases with no gene match: 21. In germline, CDR1 is SNHLY, CDR2 FYNNEI. CDR3 protein: CASRFTSETGELGYEQYF. CDR3 in DNA: TGTGCCAGCAGATTCACGTCTGAAACAGGGGAATTAGGTTACGAGCAGTACTTC.

V usage is TRBV11-2 and J usage is TRBJ1-5; D unresolved. The CDR3 totals 14 residues. Germline-derived CDR1 and CDR2 are SGHAT and FQNNGV. The ends were cut back, 1 base at V and 4 bases at J, with 8 bases in the middle. The CDR3 sequence is CASSLGAENQPQHF. CDR3 coding DNA: TGTGCCAGCAGCTTAGGGGCTGAAAATCAGCCCCAGCATTTT. Together with reference TRBV11-2 and TRBJ1-5, the CDR3 gives the full variable domain: EAGVAQSPRYKIIEKRQSVAFWCNPISGHATLYWYQQILGQGPKLLIQFQNNGVVDDSQLPKDRFSAERLKGVDSTLKIQPAKLEDSAVYLCASSLGAENQPQHFGDGTRLSIL.

The chain carries TRBV27 and TRBJ2-7; 9 bases map to TRBD1. CDR3 length: 22 residues. Per the germline V gene, CDR1 is MNHEY and CDR2 is SMNVEV (reference sequence). V gave up 3 bases and J gave up 2 bases; unmatched junction bases: 26. Here the CDR3 DNA reads TGTGCCAGCAGTTTCTCCACCCCCAGGCCCGGGACAGGGTTTACAGTTGCCTACGAGCAGTACTTC. It specifies CASSFSTPRPGTGFTVAYEQYF.

This clone was observed a single time. The rearrangement links TRBV28 to TRBJ2-2, with 8 bases matching TRBD1. CDR1 and CDR2 from the germline V gene are MDHEN and SYDVKM. The CDR3 contains 12 residues. The junction had 8 bases not matched to a gene; V was cut back by 10 bases and J by 10 bases. This CDR3 reads CAIGQGPMELFF. The CDR3 nucleotides read TGTGCCATCGGACAGGGACCCATGGAGCTGTTTTTT.

The rearrangement uses TRBV6-5 and TRBJ2-7; D is possibly TRBD1 (7 bases). Germline V gives CDR1 MNHEY, CDR2 SVGAGI. This CDR3 is built from 16 residues. Trimming removed 2 bases at V and 5 bases at J, with 19 bases between. The CDR3 protein is CASSYLRTGGHHEQYF. CDR3 bases: TGTGCCAGCAGTTACCTCCGGACAGGAGGGCACCACGAGCAGTACTTC.

This chain connects TRBV6-5 to TRBJ1-1, with D perhaps matching TRBD1 (6 bases). The CDR3 covers 14 residues. Trimming removed 6 bases from V and 4 bases from J, with 15 bases in between. Germline assignment: CDR1 MNHEY and CDR2 SVGAGI. CDR3 sequence reads: CASRRGGSVTEAFF. The CDR3 nucleotides are TGTGCCAGCAGGAGGGGGGGGTCGGTCACTGAAGCTTTCTTT.

The V gene is TRBV11-2, the J gene TRBJ2-7; D gene ambiguous. CDR3 size: 13 residues. V was trimmed by 0 bases and J by 6 bases, leaving 9 bases between them. Germline loops: CDR1 SGHAT, CDR2 FQNNGV. Here the CDR3 reads CASSLELASEQYF. In DNA form, the CDR3 reads TGTGCCAGCAGCTTAGAGTTAGCTAGCGAGCAGTACTTC.

This chain joins TRBV28 and TRBJ1-4; D gene unclear. CDR1 is MDHEN and CDR2 is SYDVKM in the germline V gene. V lost 7 bases, J lost 0 bases, and 18 bases lay in between. The CDR3 is 17 amino acids. In DNA form, the CDR3 reads TGTGCCAGCAACGTGCGCCACTTAATAGCAACTAATGAAAAACTGTTTTTT. It translates to CASNVRHLIATNEKLFF.

The CDR3 DNA reads TGTGCCAGCAGCTCGCCGGGGACAGGGGGTTCCGGCAATCAGCCCCAGCATTTT. It is translated as CASSSPGTGGSGNQPQHF. This chain uses TRBV7-3 with TRBJ1-5; 11 bases map to TRBD1. The CDR3 loop spans 18 amino acids. Germline V gives CDR1 SGHTA, CDR2 FQGTGA. The trim removed 4 bases at V and 2 bases at J, leaving 10 bases unmatched.

The chain couples TRBV6-6 to TRBJ1-2; D remains unclear. The CDR3 runs 12 residues. In germline, CDR1 is MNHNY, CDR2 SVGAGI (reference sequence). The V and J ends lost 9 bases and 5 bases respectively, with 13 bases between them. CDR3 loop: CASLPPGYGYTF. In DNA, the CDR3 is TGTGCCAGTTTACCTCCAGGTTATGGCTACACCTTC.

The genes are TRBV2 and TRBJ2-5; D is possibly TRBD1 (6 bases). The germline V gene encodes CDR1 SNHLY and CDR2 FYNNEI. Deletions cut 7 bases from V and 4 bases from J, with 16 bases between. This CDR3 comprises 14 residues. The CDR3, as DNA: TGTGCCAGCACCGCGTCAGGGGTCAGAGAGACCCAGTACTTC. It encodes CASTASGVRETQYF.

J is TRBJ2-1 and V is TRBV6-5; 9 bases fit TRBD2. This CDR3 region has 14 residues. V lost 7 bases, J lost 9 bases, and 10 bases stayed unmatched. Germline values: CDR1 MNHEY, CDR2 SVGAGI. For the CDR3, the DNA is TGTGCCAGCAAGGCGGGAGGGCCGAGCGGTGAGCAGTTCTTC. Encoded protein: CASKAGGPSGEQFF.

The CDR3 region has the DNA TGCGCCAGCAAGAAGGGCCAGGAGGACACCGGGGAGCTGTTTTTT. Its protein is CASKKGQEDTGELFF. The genes are TRBV5-1 and TRBJ2-2; D is possibly TRBD2 (5 bases). The CDR3 spans 15 residues. Between the trimmed V and J ends, which lost 6 bases and 3 bases, there was a span of 15 bases. Per germline, CDR1 SGHRS and CDR2 YFSETQ.

The chain is built from TRBV4-3 and TRBJ2-3, with 7 bases that match TRBD2. Per the germline V gene, CDR1 is LGHNA and CDR2 is YSLEER. CDR3 size: 15 residues. Germline trimming cut 3 bases from V and 6 bases from J; bases unmatched to any gene: 9. As DNA, the CDR3 is TGCGCCAGCAGCCACAATGCGGGAGTTAGTGATACGCAGTATTTT. It is translated as CASSHNAGVSDTQYF.